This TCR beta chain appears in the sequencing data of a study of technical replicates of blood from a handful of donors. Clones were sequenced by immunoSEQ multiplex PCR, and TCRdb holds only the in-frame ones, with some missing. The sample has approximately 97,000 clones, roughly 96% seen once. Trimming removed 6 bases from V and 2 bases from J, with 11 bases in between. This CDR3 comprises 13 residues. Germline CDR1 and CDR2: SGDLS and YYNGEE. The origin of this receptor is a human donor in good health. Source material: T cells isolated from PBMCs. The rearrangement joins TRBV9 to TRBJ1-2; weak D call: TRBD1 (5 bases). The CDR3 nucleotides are TGTGCCAGCATAGGTACAGGCAACTATGGCTACACCTTC. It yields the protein CASIGTGNYGYTF.